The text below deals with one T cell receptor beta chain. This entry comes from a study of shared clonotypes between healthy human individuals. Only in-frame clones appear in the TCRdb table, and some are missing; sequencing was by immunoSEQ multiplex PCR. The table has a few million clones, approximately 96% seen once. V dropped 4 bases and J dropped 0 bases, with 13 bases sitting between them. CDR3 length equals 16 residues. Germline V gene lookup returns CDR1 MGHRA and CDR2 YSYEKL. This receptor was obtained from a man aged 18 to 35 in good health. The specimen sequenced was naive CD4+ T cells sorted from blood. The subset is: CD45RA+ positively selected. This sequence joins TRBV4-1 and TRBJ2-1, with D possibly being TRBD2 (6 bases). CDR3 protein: CASSPGLLGSYNEQFF. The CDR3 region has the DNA TGCGCCAGCAGCCCGGGACTCCTTGGCTCCTACAATGAGCAGTTCTTC.